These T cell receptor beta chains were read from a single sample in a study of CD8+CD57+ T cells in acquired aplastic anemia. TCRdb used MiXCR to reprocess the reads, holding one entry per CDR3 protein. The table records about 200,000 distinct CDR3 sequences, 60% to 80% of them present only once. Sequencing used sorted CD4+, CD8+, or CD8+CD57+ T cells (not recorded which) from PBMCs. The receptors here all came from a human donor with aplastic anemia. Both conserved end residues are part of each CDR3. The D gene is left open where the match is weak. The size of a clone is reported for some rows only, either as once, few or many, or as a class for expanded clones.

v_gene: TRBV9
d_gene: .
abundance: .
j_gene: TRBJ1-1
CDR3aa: CASSVAYAPVEAFF
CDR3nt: TGTGCCAGCAGCGTAGCTTACGCGCCGGTTGAAGCTTTCTTT

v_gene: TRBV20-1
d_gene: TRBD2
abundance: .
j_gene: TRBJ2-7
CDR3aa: CSARDSTSGRGYEQYF
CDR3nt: TGCAGTGCTAGAGATAGTACTAGCGGCCGGGGCTACGAGCAGTACTTC

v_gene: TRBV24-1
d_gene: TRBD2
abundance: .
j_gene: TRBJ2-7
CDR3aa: CATSDSGTKLYEQYF
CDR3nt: TGTGCCACCAGTGACTCCGGGACTAAACTGTACGAGCAGTACTTC

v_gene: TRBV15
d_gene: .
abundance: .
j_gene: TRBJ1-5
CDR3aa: CATSRDLNRDQPQHF
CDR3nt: TGTGCCACCAGCAGAGATTTGAACAGGGATCAGCCCCAGCATTTT

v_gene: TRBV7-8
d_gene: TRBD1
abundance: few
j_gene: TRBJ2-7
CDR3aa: CASTLLTGSVDEQYF
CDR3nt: TGTGCCAGCACCTTGCTGACAGGGAGTGTCGACGAGCAGTACTTC

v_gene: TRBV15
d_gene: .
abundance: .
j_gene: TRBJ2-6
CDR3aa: CATSRGQGNSGANVLTF
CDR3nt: TGTGCCACCAGCAGAGGGCAGGGTAACTCTGGGGCCAACGTCCTGACTTTC

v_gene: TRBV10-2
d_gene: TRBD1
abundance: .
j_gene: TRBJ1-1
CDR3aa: CASSPGQGTTEAFF
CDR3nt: TGCGCCAGCAGCCCGGGACAGGGGACCACTGAAGCTTTCTTT

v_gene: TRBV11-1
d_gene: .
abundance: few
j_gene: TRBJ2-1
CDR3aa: CASSLAGSHEQFF
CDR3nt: TGTGCCAGCAGCTTAGCGGGGAGCCATGAGCAGTTCTTC

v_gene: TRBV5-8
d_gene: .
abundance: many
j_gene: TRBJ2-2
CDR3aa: CASSLGLAGELFF
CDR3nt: TGTGCCAGCAGCTTGGGGCTCGCCGGGGAGCTGTTTTTT

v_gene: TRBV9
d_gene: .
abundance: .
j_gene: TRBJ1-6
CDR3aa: CASSVEGQYNSPLHF
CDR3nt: TGTGCCAGCAGCGTAGAGGGGCAATATAATTCACCCCTCCACTTT

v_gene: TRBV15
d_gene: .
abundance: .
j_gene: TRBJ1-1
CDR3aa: CATSREYVEAFF
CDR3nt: TGTGCCACCAGCAGAGAGTACGTCGAAGCTTTCTTT

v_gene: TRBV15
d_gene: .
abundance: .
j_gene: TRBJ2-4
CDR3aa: CATSRDRDIWGLGNIQYF
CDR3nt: TGTGCCACCAGCAGAGATCGCGATATTTGGGGATTAGGAAACATTCAGTACTTC

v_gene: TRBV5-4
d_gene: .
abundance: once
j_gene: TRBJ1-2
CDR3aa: CASSLGNTNYGYTF
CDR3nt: TGTGCCAGCAGCTTGGGAAATACGAACTATGGCTACACCTTC

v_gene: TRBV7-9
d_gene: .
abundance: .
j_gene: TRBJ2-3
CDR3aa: CATAPAGHGTDTQYF
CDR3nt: TGTGCCACAGCCCCGGCGGGACATGGAACAGATACGCAGTATTTT

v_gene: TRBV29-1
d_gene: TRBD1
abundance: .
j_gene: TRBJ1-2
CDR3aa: CSVGGDSLKGGYTF
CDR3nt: TGCAGCGTTGGGGGGGACAGCCTAAAGGGTGGCTACACCTTC

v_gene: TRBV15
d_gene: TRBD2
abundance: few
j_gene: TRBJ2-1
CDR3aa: CATSRESSGREGNEQFF
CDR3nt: TGTGCCACCAGCAGAGAGTCTAGCGGGAGGGAAGGCAATGAGCAGTTCTTC

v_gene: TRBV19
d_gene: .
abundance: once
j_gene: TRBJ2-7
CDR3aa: CASSHRDTTYEQYF
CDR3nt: TGTGCCAGTAGCCACAGGGACACCACCTACGAGCAGTACTTC

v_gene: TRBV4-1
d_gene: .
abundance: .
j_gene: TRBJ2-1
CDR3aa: CASSQVPGRSSYNEQFF
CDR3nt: TGCGCCAGCAGCCAAGTCCCGGGAAGGAGCTCCTACAATGAGCAGTTCTTC

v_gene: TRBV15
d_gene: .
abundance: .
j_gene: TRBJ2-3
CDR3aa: CATSPTRMGTDTQYF
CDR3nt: TGTGCCACCAGCCCCACCCGGATGGGCACAGATACGCAGTATTTT

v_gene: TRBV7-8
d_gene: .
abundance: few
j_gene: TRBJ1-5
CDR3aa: CASSLGGGDQPQHF
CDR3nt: TGTGCCAGCAGCTTGGGAGGGGGGGATCAGCCCCAGCATTTT

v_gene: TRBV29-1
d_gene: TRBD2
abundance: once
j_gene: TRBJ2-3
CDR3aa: CSVVGVVAGVAQYF
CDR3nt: TGCAGCGTTGTGGGGGTGGTAGCGGGAGTTGCGCAGTATTTT

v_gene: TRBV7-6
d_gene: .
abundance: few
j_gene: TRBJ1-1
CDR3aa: CASSLGQGGMNTEAFF
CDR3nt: TGTGCCAGCAGCTTAGGTCAGGGAGGGATGAACACTGAAGCTTTCTTT

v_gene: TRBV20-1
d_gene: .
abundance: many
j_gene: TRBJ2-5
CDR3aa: CSARDSSRQETQYF
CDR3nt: TGCAGTGCTAGAGATTCTTCCCGACAAGAGACCCAGTACTTC

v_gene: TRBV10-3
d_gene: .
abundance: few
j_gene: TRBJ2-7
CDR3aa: CAIRDNTYEQYF
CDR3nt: TGTGCCATCAGGGACAACACTTACGAGCAGTACTTC

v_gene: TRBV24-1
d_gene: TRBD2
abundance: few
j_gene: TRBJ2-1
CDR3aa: CATRSASGGYNEQFF
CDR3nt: TGTGCCACCAGGTCCGCTAGCGGGGGATACAATGAGCAGTTCTTC

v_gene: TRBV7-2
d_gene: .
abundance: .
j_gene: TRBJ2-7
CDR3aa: CASSLARGDEQYF
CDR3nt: TGTGCCAGCAGCTTAGCCAGGGGGGACGAGCAGTACTTC

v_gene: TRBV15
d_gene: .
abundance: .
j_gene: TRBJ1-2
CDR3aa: CASSLYGEPNYGYTF
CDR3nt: TGTGCCAGCAGCTTGTATGGGGAACCTAACTATGGCTACACCTTC

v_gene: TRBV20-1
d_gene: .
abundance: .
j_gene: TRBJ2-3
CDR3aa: CSAGGRGTQYF
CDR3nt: TGCAGTGCTGGGGGGCGGGGTACGCAGTATTTT

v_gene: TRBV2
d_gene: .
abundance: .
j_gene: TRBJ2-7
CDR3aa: CASSGGRQYF
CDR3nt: TGTGCCAGCAGTGGGGGTCGGCAGTACTTC

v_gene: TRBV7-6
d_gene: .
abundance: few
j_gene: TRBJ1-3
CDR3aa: CASSLVKTGSSGNTIYF
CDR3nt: TGTGCCAGCAGCTTAGTCAAAACAGGGAGCTCTGGAAACACCATATATTTT

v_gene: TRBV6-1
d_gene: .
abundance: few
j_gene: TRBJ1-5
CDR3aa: CASSAPTGPGQPQHF
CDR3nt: TGTGCCAGCAGTGCCCCGACGGGGCCAGGTCAGCCCCAGCATTTT

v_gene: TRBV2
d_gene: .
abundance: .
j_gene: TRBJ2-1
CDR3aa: CASQRVEQFF
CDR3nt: TGTGCCAGTCAACGAGTTGAGCAGTTCTTC

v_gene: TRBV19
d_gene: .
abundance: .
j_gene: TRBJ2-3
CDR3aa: CASSAMLADTQYF
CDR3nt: TGTGCCAGTAGCGCTATGTTAGCAGATACGCAGTATTTT

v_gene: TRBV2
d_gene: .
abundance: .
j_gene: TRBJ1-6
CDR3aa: CASRTRENTNSPLHF
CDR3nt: TGTGCCAGCAGGACGAGGGAGAACACTAATTCACCCCTCCACTTT

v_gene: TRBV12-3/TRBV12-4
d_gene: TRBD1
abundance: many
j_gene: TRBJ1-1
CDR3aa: CASRGQGYTEAFF
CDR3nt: TGTGCCAGCAGGGGACAGGGTTACACTGAAGCTTTCTTT

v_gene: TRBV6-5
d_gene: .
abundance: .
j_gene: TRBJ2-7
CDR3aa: CASTRGHEQYF
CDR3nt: TGTGCCAGCACTCGGGGTCACGAGCAGTACTTC

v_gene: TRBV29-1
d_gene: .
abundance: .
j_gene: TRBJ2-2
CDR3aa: CSGTGTNTGELFF
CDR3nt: TGCAGCGGCACAGGGACGAACACCGGGGAGCTGTTTTTT

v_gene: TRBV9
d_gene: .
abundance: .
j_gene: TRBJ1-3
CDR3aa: CASSVQVSGSGNTIYF
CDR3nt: TGTGCCAGCAGCGTCCAGGTTTCGGGCTCTGGAAACACCATATATTTT

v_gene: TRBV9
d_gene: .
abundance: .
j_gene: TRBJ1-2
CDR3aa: CASSVVKETGYGYTF
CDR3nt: TGTGCCAGCAGCGTAGTGAAGGAGACTGGCTATGGCTACACCTTC

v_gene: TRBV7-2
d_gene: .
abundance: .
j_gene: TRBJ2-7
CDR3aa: CASSLDGVPYEQYF
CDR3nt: TGTGCCAGCAGCCTCGATGGAGTTCCCTACGAGCAGTACTTC

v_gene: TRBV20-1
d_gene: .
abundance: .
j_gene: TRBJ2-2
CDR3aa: CSARQVDGELFF
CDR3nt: TGCAGTGCTAGACAAGTGGATGGGGAGCTGTTTTTT

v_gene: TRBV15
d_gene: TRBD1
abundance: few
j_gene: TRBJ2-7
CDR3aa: CATRQTGSHEQYF
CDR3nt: TGTGCCACCAGACAGACAGGGTCCCACGAGCAGTACTTC

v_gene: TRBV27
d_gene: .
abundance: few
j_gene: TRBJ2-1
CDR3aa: CASSTMGHISYNEQFF
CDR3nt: TGTGCCAGCAGTACAATGGGACATATCTCCTACAATGAGCAGTTCTTC

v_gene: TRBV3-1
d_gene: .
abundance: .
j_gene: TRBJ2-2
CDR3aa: CASSQDRFLTSTGELFF
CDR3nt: TGTGCCAGCAGCCAAGACAGATTTCTTACTAGCACCGGGGAGCTGTTTTTT

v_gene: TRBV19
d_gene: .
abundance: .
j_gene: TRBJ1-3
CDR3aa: CASSRTVLSGNTIYF
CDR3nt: TGTGCCAGTAGTCGGACAGTCTTATCTGGAAACACCATATATTTT

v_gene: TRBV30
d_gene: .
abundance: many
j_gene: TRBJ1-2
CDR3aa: CAWSVQEGGRYGYTF
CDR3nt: TGTGCCTGGAGTGTTCAGGAAGGGGGTCGCTATGGCTACACCTTC

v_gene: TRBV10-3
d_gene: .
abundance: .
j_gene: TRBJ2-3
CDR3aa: CASSRRPEDTQYF
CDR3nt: TGTGCCTCCTCTCGGAGACCAGAGGATACGCAGTATTTT

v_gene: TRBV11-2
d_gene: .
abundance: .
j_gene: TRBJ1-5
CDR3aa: CASSLEPGQPQHF
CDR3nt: TGTGCCAGCAGCTTAGAACCCGGTCAGCCCCAGCATTTT